A single sample is the source of the 31 T cell receptor beta chains below, sequenced in a study of blood T cell repertoires in COVID-19 (TCRdb year 2020). Receptor libraries were prepared by the immunoSEQ multiplex PCR assay. TCRdb took over this immuneACCESS table, retaining in-frame rearrangements with V and J assigned. Such tables are incomplete; in checked studies, under half of the missing clones stem from an unresolved V gene, and the remainder is unexplained. The sample includes about 480,000 clones, with 89% observed a single time. Of the sample, approximately 0.9% is held by the ten largest clones. Material: peripheral blood. The receptors were gathered from a man aged 18-30 years with COVID-19, enrolled during active disease.

This chain joins TRBV27 and TRBJ1-5, with TRBD1 identical over 7 bases. This CDR3 has 14 residues. Per germline, CDR1 MNHEY and CDR2 SMNVEV (reference sequence). Trimming at V came to 5 bases and at J to 6 bases, leaving 7 bases not matched to a gene. In nucleotides, the CDR3 is TGTGCCAGCAGTCCGAGACAGGGTGGTCAGCCCCAGCATTTT. The encoded protein is CASSPRQGGQPQHF.

The chain links TRBV18 to TRBJ2-2, with D possibly matching TRBD2 (5 bases). The V end was cut by 6 bases, the J end by 1 base, with 15 bases between. This CDR3 contains 16 residues. Per germline, CDR1 KGHSH and CDR2 LQKENI. The CDR3, as DNA: TGTGCCAGCTCGCCTAGGGAGTTTGGGAACACCGGGGAGCTGTTTTTT. Translation: CASSPREFGNTGELFF.

The chain uses TRBV27 and TRBJ2-6; D is perhaps TRBD2 (6 bases). CDR1 is MNHEY and CDR2 is SMNVEV in the germline V gene (reference sequence). The CDR3 loop spans 16 amino acids. Trimming took off 6 bases at V and 11 bases at J, with 23 bases between the two ends. The CDR3 nucleotides are TGTGCCAGCAGCCGGAAAAAAATGACGTGGGGGGACGTCCTGACTTTC. Its translation is CASSRKKMTWGDVLTF.

The chain joins TRBV6-4 to TRBJ2-7; D is possibly TRBD2 (5 bases). Germline CDR1 MRHNA, CDR2 SNTAGT. The CDR3 length is 17 residues. V dropped 0 bases and J dropped 0 bases, with 15 bases sitting between them. The CDR3 loop reads CASSDSRGSNSSYEQYF. Written as DNA, the CDR3 is TGTGCCAGCAGTGACTCGCGAGGGTCGAATAGCTCCTACGAGCAGTACTTC.

The chain employs TRBV5-1 and TRBJ2-5, with 13 nucleotides matching TRBD2. Germline values: CDR1 SGHRS, CDR2 YFSETQ. There are 16 residues in the CDR3. J gave up 1 base and V 4 bases, and 4 bases lay outside the gene matches. CDR3 bases: TGCGCCAGCAGCACTGGGACTAGCGGGGTCCAAGAGACCCAGTACTTC. As protein: CASSTGTSGVQETQYF.

The gene calls are TRBV9 and TRBJ2-3; weak D call: TRBD2 (5 bases). In germline, CDR1 is SGDLS, CDR2 YYNGEE. With 1 base removed from V and 0 bases from J, the gap between germline ends came to 12 bases. The CDR3 runs 16 residues. CDR3 bases: TGTGCCAGCAGCGTACGGGGTCTGTCTAGCACAGATACGCAGTATTTT. Translated: CASSVRGLSSTDTQYF.

This chain connects TRBV7-2 to TRBJ2-3, with a weak D call TRBD2 (6 bases). This CDR3 has 14 residues. Germline V gene data show CDR1 as SGHTA and CDR2 as FQGNSA. V lost 4 bases, J lost 0 bases, and 8 bases lay in between. The CDR3 coding sequence is TGTGCCAGCAGCTCGGGACTGAGCACAGATACGCAGTATTTT. It specifies CASSSGLSTDTQYF.

This clone was seen a single time. The V call is TRBV20-1, the J call TRBJ1-1; no clear D gene. The germline CDR1 and CDR2 sequences are DFQATT and SNEGSKA (reference sequence). The V end lost 5 bases, the J end lost 1 base, and 5 bases lay between the germline ends. CDR3 length: 11 amino acids. The CDR3 reads CSAEENTEAFF. CDR3 DNA: TGCAGTGCTGAGGAGAACACTGAAGCTTTCTTT.

J is TRBJ1-6 and V is TRBV2, with D uncertain. Germline V gene sequence: CDR1 SNHLY, CDR2 FYNNEI. V was shortened by 4 bases and J by 0 bases, with 7 bases between the two germline ends. This CDR3 is built from 15 residues. For the CDR3, the DNA is TGTGCCAGCAGTGTTGAGAGCTCCTATAATTCACCCCTCCACTTT. Translation: CASSVESSYNSPLHF. Combining the CDR3 with reference TRBV2 and TRBJ1-6 gives the whole variable domain EPEVTQTPSHQVTQMGQEVILRCVPISNHLYFYWYRQILGQKVEFLVSFYNNEISEKSEIFDDQFSVERPDGSNFTLKIRSTKLEDSAMYFCASSVESSYNSPLHFGNGTRLTVT.

V gene TRBV28 combines with J gene TRBJ2-2; no definite D call. CDR3 length: 13 amino acids. Trimming took off 5 bases at V and 6 bases at J, with 10 bases between the two ends. The V gene's germline CDR1 is MDHEN and CDR2 SYDVKM. The CDR3 here is CASSPHFPGELFF. CDR3 coding DNA: TGTGCCAGCAGTCCCCACTTTCCCGGGGAGCTGTTTTTT.

This clone was detected once. This rearrangement joins TRBV6-6 to TRBJ1-4; 9 positions match TRBD1. The CDR3 has 16 amino acids. From germline, CDR1 is MNHNY and CDR2 SVGAGI (reference sequence). Trimming removed 5 bases from V and 3 bases from J; junction bases left unmatched: 7. In DNA form, the CDR3 reads TGTGCCAGCAGTGCCCGGGACAGGGCGGCTAATGAAAAACTGTTTTTT. Translation: CASSARDRAANEKLFF.

The table lists this clone with a count of one. CDR3 in amino acids: CASSYDQLSTDTQYF. The CDR3 DNA reads TGTGCCAGCAGTTACGATCAACTAAGCACAGATACGCAGTATTTT. V is TRBV6-6 and J is TRBJ2-3; D is uncertain. Germline assignment: CDR1 MNHNY and CDR2 SVGAGI (reference sequence). Trimming stripped 2 bases from V and 0 bases from J, with 9 bases between. This CDR3 comprises 15 residues.

The V gene is TRBV4-1, the J gene TRBJ2-1; 11 nucleotides line up with TRBD2. V lost 0 bases, J lost 7 bases, and 11 bases stayed unmatched. Germline V gene data show CDR1 as MGHRA and CDR2 as YSYEKL. The CDR3 is 18 residues long. CDR3 nucleotide sequence: TGCGCCAGCAGCCAAGATATGGCTAGCGGGAGGACATTAAATGAGCAGTTCTTC. It specifies CASSQDMASGRTLNEQFF.

The chain is built from TRBV6-1 and TRBJ1-5; the D gene is possibly TRBD1 (5 bases). Germline loops: CDR1 MNHNS, CDR2 SASEGT. Trimming stripped 3 bases from V and 4 bases from J, with 13 bases between. This CDR3 spans 15 amino acids. The CDR3 coding sequence is TGTGCCAGCAGTGAGGTCCAGGGAGGGAATCAGCCCCAGCATTTT. It is translated as CASSEVQGGNQPQHF.

The gene calls are TRBV6-5 and TRBJ2-7, with 9 bases aligning to TRBD2. This CDR3 comprises 15 residues. CDR1 MNHEY and CDR2 SVGAGI come from the germline V gene. J was trimmed by 5 bases and V by 6 bases; bases with no gene match: 11. CDR3 loop: CASRGNSGRVNEQYF. CDR3 sequence (DNA): TGTGCCAGCAGGGGGAATAGCGGGAGAGTAAACGAGCAGTACTTC.

The V gene is TRBV2, the J gene TRBJ1-2; the D gene is possibly TRBD1 (5 bases). V shed 10 bases and J shed 4 bases, with 22 bases lying between them. The CDR3 has 15 amino acids. Germline V CDR1 and CDR2: SNHLY, FYNNEI. The CDR3 loop reads CATSNGPDIGYGYTF. The CDR3 DNA reads TGTGCCACCTCCAATGGTCCGGACATTGGCTATGGCTACACCTTC.

J is TRBJ2-3 and V is TRBV11-3; the match to TRBD2 covers 10 bases. Germline assignment: CDR1 SGHNT and CDR2 YENEEA. CDR3 length: 16 residues. The V gene end was trimmed by 4 bases and the J gene end by 2 bases; junction bases not matched to a gene: 6. The CDR3 DNA sequence: TGTGCCAGCAGCTCTGGCCTAGCGGGAGTCACAGATACGCAGTATTTT. Protein product: CASSSGLAGVTDTQYF. Complete variable domain (other parts from reference TRBV11-3 and TRBJ2-3): EAGVVQSPRYKIIEKKQPVAFWCNPISGHNTLYWYLQNLGQGPELLIRYENEEAVDDSQLPKDRFSAERLKGVDSTLKIQPAELGDSAVYLCASSSGLAGVTDTQYFGPGTRLTVL.

V usage is TRBV5-5 and J usage is TRBJ2-4, with a tentative D call TRBD1 (5 bases). The CDR3 sequence is 14 residues long. V was trimmed by 4 bases and J by 7 bases, leaving 15 bases between them. Germline V lookup: CDR1 SGHKS, CDR2 YYEKEE (reference sequence). The CDR3 region is CASSRADTFNIQYF. CDR3 DNA: TGTGCCAGCAGCCGGGCGGACACTTTCAACATTCAGTACTTC.

The rearrangement links TRBV10-3 to TRBJ2-6, with D hard to call. Germline V gene lookup returns CDR1 ENHRY and CDR2 SYGVKD. The CDR3 contains 17 residues. V was clipped by 4 bases and J by 4 bases, with 17 bases between them. CDR3 bases: TGTGCCATCAGTGGACAACCTTCCTCCCACGGGGCCAACGTCCTGACTTTC. Its translation is CAISGQPSSHGANVLTF.

This chain uses TRBV5-5 with TRBJ2-1; D is perhaps TRBD1 (6 bases). V lost 1 base and J lost 0, with 11 bases in between. Germline CDR1 reads SGHKS; CDR2 reads YYEKEE (reference sequence). The length of the CDR3 is 16 residues. CDR3 bases: TGTGCCAGCAGCTTGACAGGGCAAAGCTCCTACAATGAGCAGTTCTTC. This encodes CASSLTGQSSYNEQFF.

V gene TRBV6-5 combines with J gene TRBJ1-2; D might be TRBD1 (6 bases). CDR1 and CDR2 (germline): MNHEY, SVGAGI. The CDR3 consists of 14 residues. V lost 7 bases and J 8 bases, leaving 20 bases between the germline ends. The chain's CDR3 is CASIPRGGPGGYTF. Written as DNA, the CDR3 is TGTGCCAGCATTCCCCGCGGGGGGCCGGGGGGCTACACCTTC.

This chain connects TRBV13 to TRBJ2-2; tentative D call: TRBD2 (5 bases). V lost 5 bases to trimming and J lost 7 bases, with 17 bases between them. The CDR3 runs to 15 residues. CDR1 and CDR2 (germline): PRHDT, FYEKMQ (reference sequence). The CDR3 nucleotides read TGTGCCAGCAGCAAAACGACCACTAGATTCGGGGAGCTGTTTTTT. Translation gives CASSKTTTRFGELFF.

A single count supports this clone. The chain couples TRBV4-1 to TRBJ1-1; TRBD1 might be the D (5 bases). The length of the CDR3 is 12 residues. Germline loops: CDR1 MGHRA, CDR2 YSYEKL. V was trimmed by 3 bases and J by 11 bases, leaving 13 bases between them. CDR3 sequence: CASSQSTGRAFF. In DNA form, the CDR3 reads TGCGCCAGCAGCCAGTCTACAGGTCGGGCTTTCTTT.

This chain joins TRBV6-5 and TRBJ1-1, with 7 nucleotides matching TRBD1. CDR3 size: 15 residues. V lost 6 bases, J lost 0 bases, and 7 bases stayed unmatched. Germline V gene data show CDR1 as MNHEY and CDR2 as SVGAGI. The CDR3 DNA sequence: TGTGCCAGCAGGCCTTACAGGGGACTGAACACTGAAGCTTTCTTT. Its protein is CASRPYRGLNTEAFF.

The J gene is TRBJ2-3, the V gene TRBV5-1; 8 bases are a match to TRBD1. The germline V gene encodes CDR1 SGHRS and CDR2 YFSETQ. V was pared by 9 bases and J by 5 bases, with 11 bases of the junction left unmatched. The CDR3 is 14 residues long. CDR3: CATRTGSVRDTQYF. The DNA of the CDR3 is TGCGCCACCAGGACAGGGTCTGTTAGAGATACGCAGTATTTT.

J is TRBJ2-3 and V is TRBV5-1; perhaps TRBD1 as D (5 bases). The CDR3 consists of 16 residues. Trimming shortened V by 5 bases and J by 1 base, and 17 bases separated the two germline ends. Germline V gives CDR1 SGHRS, CDR2 YFSETQ. The CDR3 spells CASSKGATFGTDTQYF. CDR3 in DNA: TGCGCCAGCAGTAAAGGGGCCACCTTTGGCACAGATACGCAGTATTTT.

This clone was picked up a small number of times. The chain employs TRBV27 and TRBJ2-1; the match to TRBD2 covers 9 bases. CDR1 MNHEY and CDR2 SMNVEV come from the germline V gene (reference sequence). The ends lost 3 bases at V and 2 bases at J; junction bases unmatched: 2. This CDR3 is 15 amino acids long. The CDR3 DNA reads as TGTGCCAGCAGTTTTGCGGGGGGGGCCTACAATGAGCAGTTCTTC. The encoded protein is CASSFAGGAYNEQFF.

The chain employs TRBV30 and TRBJ1-2; D is unresolved. Germline V gene sequence: CDR1 GTSNPN, CDR2 SVGIG (reference sequence). With 3 bases removed from V and 2 bases from J, the gap between germline ends came to 13 bases. The CDR3 is made up of 14 amino acids. CDR3 coding DNA: TGTGCCTGGAGCCCGAGCCCGGGGAACTATGGCTACACCTTC. This translates into CAWSPSPGNYGYTF.

The V call is TRBV30, the J call TRBJ2-2; tentatively, D is TRBD2 (5 bases). The V end lost 5 bases, the J end lost 4 bases, and 14 bases lay between the germline ends. The CDR3 is 14 amino acids. Germline CDR1 and CDR2: GTSNPN and SVGIG (reference sequence). This CDR3 reads CAWSVGSATGELFF. The CDR3 DNA follows: TGTGCCTGGTCGGTGGGGAGTGCCACCGGGGAGCTGTTTTTT.

In its sample, this clone was seen a few times. The chain recombines TRBV20-1 with TRBJ1-2; D gene uncertain. Germline V CDR1 and CDR2: DFQATT, SNEGSKA (reference sequence). The CDR3 totals 11 residues. V was cut by 4 bases and J by 0 bases, with 3 bases left in between. CDR3 loop: CSATTNYGYTF. Here the CDR3 DNA reads TGCAGTGCTACCACTAACTATGGCTACACCTTC.

This chain uses TRBV27 with TRBJ2-1, with TRBD2 matching 13 bases. Per the germline V gene, CDR1 is MNHEY and CDR2 is SMNVEV (reference sequence). The CDR3 consists of 17 residues. V was clipped by 5 bases and J by 6 bases; unmatched bases: 10. The CDR3 is CASSETRTSGGVNEQFF. CDR3 DNA sequence: TGTGCCAGCAGTGAAACTCGGACTAGCGGGGGTGTCAATGAGCAGTTCTTC.